One sample yielded the 22 T cell receptor beta chains listed below, sequenced in a study of identical twins (dated by TCRdb to the mid-2010s). Library generation was performed with 5' RACE. Instrument used: Illumina HiSeq 2000. TCRdb reanalyzed the raw reads on its own, using fastp at Q25 for trimming and MiXCR for clone calling, and kept in-frame beta chains. Each CDR3 protein appears once, grouped with its most common genes and DNA. The sample data list under 350,000 distinct CDR3 sequences, and roughly 10% of these were observed just once. The top ten hold approximately 6.6% of the sample. Another study also made use of these data, one on yellow fever vaccine responses in identical twins.

Sequencing used CD8+ T cells sorted from blood. The receptors originated from a woman aged 18 to 35 in good health.

This clonotype has at least ten counts. The V call is TRBV25-1, the J call TRBJ1-1; D not certain. The CDR3 length is 14 residues. Trimming took 4 bases from V and 3 from J, leaving 12 bases between them. The germline gives CDR1 MGHDK, CDR2 SYGVNS. The CDR3 DNA sequence: TGTGCCAGCAGTGTGAACAGCGAGCACACTGAAGCTTTCTTT. Translation: CASSVNSEHTEAFF.

This clonotype was counted many times. This chain connects TRBV2 to TRBJ2-1; the D is unclear. CDR1 and CDR2 from the germline V gene are SNHLY and FYNNEI. The CDR3 consists of 9 residues. The V and J ends lost 10 bases and 5 bases respectively, with 3 bases between them. The CDR3 coding sequence is TGTGCCACTGACAATGAGCAGTTCTTC. As protein: CATDNEQFF.

This clonotype was observed a handful of times. This chain uses TRBV4-3 with TRBJ2-6, with unresolved D. CDR3 length: 19 residues. CDR1 and CDR2 (germline): LGHNA, YSLEER. Trimming pared 0 bases from V and 0 bases from J, leaving 15 bases between. The CDR3: CASSQDLLPGLSGANVLTF. The CDR3 coding sequence is TGCGCCAGCAGCCAAGATTTGCTCCCCGGCCTCTCTGGGGCCAACGTCCTGACTTTC.

The rearrangement links TRBV11-2 to TRBJ2-7, with D perhaps TRBD1 or TRBD2 (5 bases each). CDR1 and CDR2 from the germline V gene are SGHAT and FQNNGV. CDR3 size: 15 residues. Deletions cut 6 bases from V and 3 bases from J, with 18 bases between. The chain's CDR3 is CASSSEGPLNYEQYF. In DNA, the CDR3 is TGTGCCAGCAGTAGCGAGGGACCTCTCAACTACGAGCAGTACTTC.

This clonotype has more than one count but fewer than ten. J is TRBJ2-1 and V is TRBV27; 7 bases line up with TRBD2. The junction had 12 bases not matched to a gene; V was cut back by 4 bases and J by 9 bases. Germline V gene lookup returns CDR1 MNHEY and CDR2 SMNVEV (reference sequence). CDR3 length: 15 residues. The chain's CDR3 is CASSSGLVLAVEQFF. CDR3 coding DNA: TGTGCCAGCAGTTCAGGACTAGTCTTGGCCGTTGAGCAGTTCTTC.

This clonotype was seen more than once but under ten times. The gene calls are TRBV6-2 or TRBV6-3 and TRBJ2-5; D is unresolved. This CDR3 is built from 14 residues. Trimming removed 6 bases at V and 3 bases at J, with 14 bases between. Germline lookup yields CDR1 MNHEY and CDR2 SVGEGT. The DNA for the CDR3 is TGTGCCAGCAGCCTCCCTGACGAGGAAGAGACCCAGTACTTC. Protein: CASSLPDEEETQYF.

The chain links TRBV19 to TRBJ1-1; 9 bases align to TRBD1. From germline, CDR1 is LNHDA and CDR2 SQIVND (reference sequence). The CDR3 sequence is 14 residues long. Trimming at V came to 3 bases and at J to 4 bases, leaving 3 bases not matched to a gene. This CDR3 is CASSMGTGFTEAFF. The CDR3 DNA follows: TGTGCCAGTAGTATGGGGACAGGGTTCACTGAAGCTTTCTTT.

This clonotype was counted a few times. The chain combines TRBV11-3 with TRBJ1-1; D ambiguous. CDR3 size: 13 residues. V was trimmed by 4 bases and J by 8 bases, leaving 14 bases between them. Germline assignment: CDR1 SGHNT and CDR2 YENEEA. CDR3 DNA: TGTGCCAGCAGCTCCAGACATGGGCCCGAAGCTTTCTTT. Protein sequence: CASSSRHGPEAFF.

The V and J genes are TRBV7-2 and TRBJ2-7; 9 bases line up with TRBD2. The CDR3 covers 16 residues. Germline trimming cut 5 bases from V and 0 bases from J; bases unmatched to any gene: 8. Germline V lookup: CDR1 SGHTA, CDR2 FQGNSA. This CDR3 reads CASSPRTSVYSYEQYF. In DNA, the CDR3 is TGTGCCAGCAGCCCACGGACTAGCGTTTACTCCTACGAGCAGTACTTC.

This chain uses TRBV20-1 with TRBJ2-7; D unclear. Germline CDR1 DFQATT, CDR2 SNEGSKA (reference sequence). This CDR3 region has 14 residues. V lost 0 bases to trimming and J lost 3 bases, with 12 bases between them. CDR3 in amino acids: CSARDSGEYYEQYF. DNA for the CDR3: TGCAGTGCTAGAGATTCCGGTGAATACTACGAGCAGTACTTC.

This clonotype was picked up many times. The chain employs TRBV14 and TRBJ2-7; TRBD1 might be the D (6 bases). The ends were cut back, 1 base at V and 3 bases at J, with 7 bases in the middle. Germline V lookup: CDR1 SGHDN, CDR2 FVKESK. The CDR3 is 13 amino acids. The CDR3 region is CASSQVDSYEQYF. CDR3 sequence (DNA): TGTGCCAGCAGCCAAGTGGACAGCTACGAGCAGTACTTC.

This clonotype occurred many times. The chain is built from TRBV10-3 and TRBJ1-2; 9 bases line up with TRBD1. CDR1 is ENHRY, CDR2 SYGVKD, per germline. Trimming took 9 bases from V and 4 from J; bases not matched to a gene: 3. CDR3 length: 12 amino acids. The CDR3 loop is CAIETGGYGYTF. CDR3 coding DNA: TGTGCCATTGAGACAGGGGGCTATGGCTACACCTTC.

This chain connects TRBV29-1 to TRBJ2-5; D is unclear. Germline lookup yields CDR1 SQVTM and CDR2 ANQGSEA. V was cut by 3 bases and J by 2 bases, with 10 bases left in between. The CDR3 loop spans 13 amino acids. The CDR3 DNA follows: TGCAGCGTTGATTTGGCAGCACAAGAGACCCAGTACTTC. Its translation: CSVDLAAQETQYF.

This rearrangement joins TRBV11-2 to TRBJ2-7; TRBD2 aligns across 11 bases. The CDR3 is 17 residues long. Trimming removed 1 base from V and 5 bases from J; junction bases left unmatched: 10. CDR1 and CDR2 from the germline V gene are SGHAT and FQNNGV. The CDR3 loop is CASSLGSGLAASNEQYF. The CDR3 DNA reads TGTGCCAGCAGCTTAGGGTCGGGACTAGCGGCTTCAAACGAGCAGTACTTC.

This clonotype was observed many times. The chain is built from TRBV7-9 and TRBJ2-1; perhaps TRBD2 as D (6 bases). V gave up 5 bases and J gave up 7 bases, with 9 bases separating them. Germline CDR1 and CDR2: SEHNR and FQNEAQ (reference sequence). The CDR3 sequence is 12 residues long. CDR3 amino acids: CASSTTSNEQFF. The CDR3 nucleotides are TGTGCCAGCAGCACGACTAGTAATGAGCAGTTCTTC. The full variable domain, in which reference TRBV7-9 and TRBJ2-1 provide the parts outside the CDR3, is DTGVSQNPRHKITKRGQNVTFRCDPISEHNRLYWYRQTLGQGPEFLTYFQNEAQLEKSRLLSDRFSAERPKGSFSTLEIQRTEQGDSAMYLCASSTTSNEQFFGPGTRLTVL.

V and J are TRBV20-1 and TRBJ2-7, with D possibly TRBD2 on 5 matching bases. Between the trimmed V and J ends, which lost 3 bases and 5 bases, there was a span of 26 bases. The CDR3 contains 17 residues. The V gene's germline CDR1 is DFQATT and CDR2 SNEGSKA (reference sequence). CDR3 in DNA: TGCAGTGCTAGTTCCCCCTGGGAGAATTCCCCCCGCGACGAGCAGTACTTC. Translating it yields CSASSPWENSPRDEQYF.

The sample holds many counts of this clonotype. The genes are TRBV13 and TRBJ1-1, with D tentatively TRBD1 (5 bases). The CDR3 totals 14 residues. The V gene's germline CDR1 is PRHDT and CDR2 FYEKMQ (reference sequence). V gave up 1 base and J gave up 2 bases, with 8 bases separating them. For the CDR3, the DNA is TGTGCCAGCAGCTTAGCTGGGGCTAACACTGAAGCTTTCTTT. This gives the protein CASSLAGANTEAFF.

This clonotype was seen ten or more times. The chain uses TRBV29-1 and TRBJ2-7, with D tentatively TRBD2 (6 bases). The germline V gene has CDR1 SQVTM and CDR2 ANQGSEA. Trimming shortened V by 3 bases and J by 3 bases, and 12 bases separated the two germline ends. This CDR3 has 13 residues. CDR3 coding DNA: TGCAGCGTTGAGTTGGCGGGGAACTACGAGCAGTACTTC. It translates to CSVELAGNYEQYF.

This clonotype was counted between two and nine times. The V and J genes are TRBV6-4 and TRBJ2-1, with 8 bases fitting TRBD1. Losses at the gene ends were 0 bases for V and 8 bases for J; bases not matched to a gene: 3. In germline, CDR1 is MRHNA, CDR2 SNTAGT. The CDR3 is 14 residues long. The CDR3 DNA reads as TGTGCCAGCAGTGACTCGGCAGGGGGCCATGAGCAGTTCTTC. Translating gives CASSDSAGGHEQFF.

This clonotype has a count of ten or more. The rearrangement links TRBV29-1 to TRBJ1-2; D may be TRBD1 (6 bases). Germline values: CDR1 SQVTM, CDR2 ANQGSEA. The CDR3 runs 14 residues. Trimming removed 1 base from V and 4 bases from J, with 13 bases in between. CDR3 in DNA: TGCAGCGTTGAAGGCCCCGACAGGCTCTATGGCTACACCTTC. This encodes CSVEGPDRLYGYTF. The full variable domain, in which reference TRBV29-1 and TRBJ1-2 provide the parts outside the CDR3, is SAVISQKPSRDICQRGTSLTIQCQVDSQVTMMFWYRQQPGQSLTLIATANQGSEATYESGFVIDKFPISRPNLTFSTLTVSNMSPEDSSIYLCSVEGPDRLYGYTFGSGTRLTVV.

This clonotype was counted ten times or more. The chain's CDR3 is CASSPPGYYGYTF. For the CDR3, the DNA is TGTGCCAGCAGCCCTCCGGGGTACTATGGCTACACCTTC. J is TRBJ1-2 and V is TRBV12-3 or TRBV12-4; D is unresolved. The CDR3 runs to 13 residues. V was cut by 6 bases and J by 3 bases, with 11 bases left in between.

The chain joins TRBV6-5 to TRBJ2-1; weak D call: TRBD2 (6 bases). The CDR3 contains 16 residues. CDR1 and CDR2 from the germline V gene are MNHEY and SVGAGI. The V end lost 2 bases, the J end lost 8 bases, and 19 bases lay between the germline ends. The CDR3 reads CASSYTDIGGADEQFF. The CDR3 DNA reads as TGTGCCAGCAGTTACACGGATATCGGCGGGGCCGATGAGCAGTTCTTC.